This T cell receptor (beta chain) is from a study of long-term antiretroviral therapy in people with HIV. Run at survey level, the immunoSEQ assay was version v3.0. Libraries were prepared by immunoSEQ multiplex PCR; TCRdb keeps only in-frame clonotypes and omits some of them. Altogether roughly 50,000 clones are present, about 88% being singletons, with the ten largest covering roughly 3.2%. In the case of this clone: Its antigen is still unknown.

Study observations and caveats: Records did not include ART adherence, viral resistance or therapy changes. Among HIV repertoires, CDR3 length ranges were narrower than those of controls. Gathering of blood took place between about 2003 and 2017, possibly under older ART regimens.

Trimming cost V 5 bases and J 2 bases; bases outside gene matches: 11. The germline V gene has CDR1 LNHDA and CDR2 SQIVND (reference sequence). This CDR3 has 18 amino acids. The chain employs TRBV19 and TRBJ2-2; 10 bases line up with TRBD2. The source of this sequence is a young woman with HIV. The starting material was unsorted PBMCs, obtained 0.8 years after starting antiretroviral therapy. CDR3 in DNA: TGTGCCAGTAGTTACGGACTAGCGGAACTATTCAACACCGGGGAGCTGTTTTTT. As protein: CASSYGLAELFNTGELFF.